Below are 17 T cell receptor beta chains sequenced from a single sample in a study of OX40 agonist ivuxolimab in advanced cancers. TCRdb's table, derived via immunoSEQ multiplex PCR, lists solely in-frame clones and lacks some. The data hold over 80,000 clones, with roughly nine tenths observed a single time. The sequencing here drew on CD4+ or CD8+ T cells sorted from blood, taken in a trial of the OX40 agonist ivuxolimab. All receptors derive from an adult with an advanced solid tumor such as melanoma, head and neck, liver or kidney cancer.

This rearrangement joins TRBV10-3 to TRBJ2-7, with unresolved D. The length of the CDR3 is 13 residues. The germline gives CDR1 ENHRY, CDR2 SYGVKD. Trimming stripped 0 bases from V and 5 bases from J, with 8 bases between. As DNA, the CDR3 is TGTGCCATCAGTGAGTCCGGAAGGGACGAGCAGTACTTC. Amino acid sequence: CAISESGRDEQYF.

The rearrangement joins TRBV18 to TRBJ2-5; possible D gene TRBD1, 6 bases. The CDR3 spans 14 residues. Germline CDR1 reads KGHSH; CDR2 reads LQKENI. Trimming stripped 4 bases from V and 1 base from J, with 10 bases between. CDR3 sequence: CASSRWTAQETQYF. In DNA form, the CDR3 reads TGTGCCAGCTCACGATGGACAGCCCAAGAGACCCAGTACTTC.

The CDR3 DNA reads as TGTGCCAGCTCACCACTTTCAGGGTCTGATGGAAACACCATATATTTT. Encoded protein: CASSPLSGSDGNTIYF. V gene TRBV18 combines with J gene TRBJ1-3, with D perhaps matching TRBD1 (5 bases). V was pared by 1 base and J by 3 bases, with 13 bases between. Germline loops: CDR1 KGHSH, CDR2 LQKENI. The CDR3 totals 16 residues.

J is TRBJ2-1 and V is TRBV7-2; D ambiguous. The length of the CDR3 is 13 residues. CDR1 and CDR2 from the germline V gene are SGHTA and FQGNSA. Trimming took 4 bases from V and 9 from J, leaving 13 bases between them. CDR3 residues: CASSSGPSTEQFF. CDR3 nucleotides: TGTGCCAGCAGCTCCGGGCCCAGCACTGAGCAGTTCTTC.

This chain connects TRBV30 to TRBJ1-6; maybe TRBD1 (5 bases). CDR1 GTSNPN and CDR2 SVGIG come from the germline V gene (reference sequence). Trimming removed 0 bases from V and 7 bases from J, with 10 bases in between. This CDR3 is built from 14 residues. The CDR3 DNA is TGTGCCTGGAGTGTAAGGGGTGGGAATTCACCCCTCCACTTT. This translates into CAWSVRGGNSPLHF.

The chain is built from TRBV7-9 and TRBJ2-7; TRBD2 matches 12 bases. Germline V gene sequence: CDR1 SEHNR, CDR2 FQNEAQ (reference sequence). Unmatched junction bases numbered 12, after V lost 1 base and J lost 2 bases. The CDR3 runs 19 residues. CDR3 sequence: CASSLGPSSGRAGAYEQYF. The CDR3 region has the DNA TGTGCCAGCAGCTTAGGCCCCTCTAGCGGGAGGGCCGGAGCCTACGAGCAGTACTTC.

The chain is built from TRBV7-8 and TRBJ2-3; D gene ambiguous. The CDR3 spans 15 residues. The V gene lost 1 base and the J gene lost 0 bases, with 8 bases spanning the gap. Germline V gives CDR1 SGHVS, CDR2 FQNEAQ. CDR3 in amino acids: CASSLVETSTDTQYF. CDR3 nucleotide sequence: TGTGCCAGCAGCTTAGTTGAGACTAGCACAGATACGCAGTATTTT.

The genes are TRBV4-2 and TRBJ2-7; tentative D call: TRBD2 (5 bases). The CDR3 runs 15 residues. Germline values: CDR1 LGHNA, CDR2 YNFKEQ. Trimming removed 1 base at V and 1 base at J, with 11 bases between. The CDR3 DNA reads TGTGCCAGCAGCCAAGGCGGACTGGGTTCCTACGAGCAGTACTTC. Translation: CASSQGGLGSYEQYF.

The V gene is TRBV7-9, the J gene TRBJ2-2, with 9 bases aligning to TRBD1. The CDR3 length is 15 residues. Germline CDR1 reads SEHNR; CDR2 reads FQNEAQ (reference sequence). The V segment lost 4 bases and the J segment 1 base; nucleotides outside the gene matches: 1. In nucleotides, the CDR3 is TGTGCCAGCAGCTCGGGACAGGGGAACACCGGGGAGCTGTTTTTT. Residues: CASSSGQGNTGELFF.

This clone was seen just once. The chain links TRBV19 to TRBJ1-1; D not resolved. The V gene's germline CDR1 is LNHDA and CDR2 SQIVND (reference sequence). The CDR3 is made up of 13 amino acids. Trimming took 7 bases from V and 1 from J, leaving 10 bases between them. The CDR3 reads CASIRVPNTEAFF. The CDR3 DNA reads TGTGCCAGTATCCGGGTCCCGAACACTGAAGCTTTCTTT. The whole variable domain, filled in from reference TRBV19 and TRBJ1-1, reads DGGITQSPKYLFRKEGQNVTLSCEQNLNHDAMYWYRQDPGQGLRLIYYSQIVNDFQKGDIAEGYSVSREKKESFPLTVTSAQKNPTAFYLCASIRVPNTEAFFGQGTRLTVV.

A word on this clone: At one of its ends the junction is not consistent with the germline gene, which may arise from a read error. This chain links TRBV27 with TRBJ2-7; 7 bases line up with TRBD1. Looked up from germline, CDR1 is MNHEY and CDR2 is SMNVEV (reference sequence). This CDR3 comprises 15 residues. CDR3 in DNA: TGTGCCAGCACTTTAAACTCGGACAGGACCTACGAGCAGTACTTC. Its translation is CASTLNSDRTYEQYF.

CDR3 DNA: TGTGCCAGCAGTTACGAGAGACAGGGGCAACAAGGCTACACCTTC. Its protein is CASSYERQGQQGYTF. The rearrangement joins TRBV6-5 to TRBJ1-2; the match to TRBD1 covers 8 bases. The CDR3 loop spans 15 amino acids. Looked up from germline, CDR1 is MNHEY and CDR2 is SVGAGI. Trimming cost V 2 bases and J 8 bases; bases outside gene matches: 10.

This clone is medium-sized within its sample. In DNA form, the CDR3 reads TGTGCCAGCAGCTCGTTCGGGGGTGGCTACACCTTC. The encoded protein is CASSSFGGGYTF. The chain recombines TRBV7-9 with TRBJ1-2; tentatively, D is TRBD1 (5 bases). Germline assignment: CDR1 SEHNR and CDR2 FQNEAQ (reference sequence). Deletions cut 4 bases from V and 7 bases from J, with 10 bases between. There are 12 residues in the CDR3.

The chain employs TRBV14 and TRBJ1-1; 9 bases align to TRBD1. After removal of 1 base from V and 4 bases from J, the junction contained 13 bases not matched to a gene. The CDR3 loop spans 18 amino acids. Per germline, CDR1 SGHDN and CDR2 FVKESK. The CDR3: CASSQARDRAGWGTEAFF. The DNA for the CDR3 is TGTGCCAGCAGCCAAGCGAGGGACAGGGCCGGTTGGGGCACTGAAGCTTTCTTT.

The gene calls are TRBV7-3 and TRBJ2-3; TRBD2 is a possible D gene (6 bases). The CDR3 runs to 15 residues. The germline V gene has CDR1 SGHTA and CDR2 FQGTGA. V was trimmed by 0 bases and J by 4 bases, leaving 11 bases between them. The CDR3 loop is CASSLTGGSADTQYF. In DNA, the CDR3 is TGTGCCAGCAGCTTAACCGGGGGTTCCGCAGATACGCAGTATTTT.

This chain joins TRBV7-3 and TRBJ2-2; D is perhaps TRBD1 (6 bases). Germline lookup yields CDR1 SGHTA and CDR2 FQGTGA. The CDR3 is made up of 15 amino acids. V was clipped by 5 bases and J by 3 bases, with 13 bases between them. The CDR3 loop is CASSPRGSYTGELFF. CDR3 DNA: TGTGCCAGCAGCCCGAGGGGGAGCTACACCGGGGAGCTGTTTTTT.

The chain couples TRBV30 to TRBJ2-1, with D possibly TRBD1 on 7 matching bases. The germline gives CDR1 GTSNPN, CDR2 SVGIG (reference sequence). Between the trimmed V and J ends, which lost 4 bases and 8 bases, there was a span of 12 bases. This CDR3 is 12 amino acids long. As DNA, the CDR3 is TGTGCCTGGACAGGGGGAGGAGATGAGCAGTTCTTC. Protein sequence: CAWTGGGDEQFF.